The sequence of this T cell receptor (beta chain) was determined in a study of intratumoral heterogeneity in liver cancer. For context, the study as a whole: Across the full 14-patient cohort, most patients were male and the median age was about 63 years. The overall cohort comprised 71 multiregional samples from about 14 HCC patients, with over 50 tumoral and roughly 20 adjacent nontumoral regions. RNA-seq, DNA sequencing, TCR-seq and SNP array data from multiple regions of hepatocellular carcinoma specimens were combined in the study to investigate intratumor heterogeneity.

About this clone: The antigen it binds to is not known. There are no base qualities to consult, and no much larger clone falls within one base.

Samples labelled H came from distinct, geographically separated regions of the hepatocellular carcinoma nodule. All patients had early-stage hepatocellular carcinoma and received no therapy before surgical resection. No macroscopic evidence of necrosis or hemorrhage was present in the sampled areas. In a couple of patients, TCR sequencing (ImmunoSeq) was performed on multiple regions. Each frozen resection tissue sample was taken at least 1 cm away from every other sample. The DNeasy blood and tissue kit was used to extract genomic DNA from bulk tissue. Findings and caveats that apply to the study as a whole: The authors noted a relatively low number of patients and under-sampled tumor-infiltrating lymphocyte representation as limitations. Overall T cell clonality did not differ significantly between tumor regions within either sequenced patient. RNA-seq-based estimates of regional differences in tumor-infiltrating lymphocyte burden were reportedly confirmed by TCR sequencing. In each sequenced patient, tumor region a showed significantly more unique T-cell clonal expansions than tumor region b.

From the cysteine up to the phenylalanine, the CDR3 has a length of 13 residues. Of all the DNA, just the CDR3 is kept, 39 bases in frame from base 1. V loses 7 bases of germline sequence and J loses 6 bases, and the interval between the two ends is 15 bases. The immunoSEQ assay was used to sequence TCR beta chain CDR3 regions from genomic DNA. Primers annealing to V and J segments amplified rearranged VDJ segments. In the source study's methods: The ImmunoSeq Analyzer software was used to compute clonality and richness metrics. Clones with differential abundance between regions were identified with Fisher's exact test combined with a beta-binomial method for additional stringency. The immuneACCESS repertoire file appears here via TCRdb, limited to in-frame rearrangements. These files lack a portion of the clones; in checked studies, under half of the deficit traces to unresolved V genes, and the cause of the others is not known. Clone size and the V and J calls come from that table; the DNA yielded D and trimming. This sample is represented by about 6,200 clones; 71% of them were singletons. More than 35% of the sample is held by the ten biggest clonotypes.

The source of this sequence is a woman in her 70s with hepatocellular carcinoma. The sequences come from tumor tissue, collected before any cancer treatment. The chain is assembled from TRBV12-3 or TRBV12-4 and TRBJ1-2, with an unclear D gene assignment. The sequence in DNA is TGTGCCAGCACCCTTACAGTGGGCAATGGCTACACCTTC. This yields the protein CASTLTVGNGYTF.